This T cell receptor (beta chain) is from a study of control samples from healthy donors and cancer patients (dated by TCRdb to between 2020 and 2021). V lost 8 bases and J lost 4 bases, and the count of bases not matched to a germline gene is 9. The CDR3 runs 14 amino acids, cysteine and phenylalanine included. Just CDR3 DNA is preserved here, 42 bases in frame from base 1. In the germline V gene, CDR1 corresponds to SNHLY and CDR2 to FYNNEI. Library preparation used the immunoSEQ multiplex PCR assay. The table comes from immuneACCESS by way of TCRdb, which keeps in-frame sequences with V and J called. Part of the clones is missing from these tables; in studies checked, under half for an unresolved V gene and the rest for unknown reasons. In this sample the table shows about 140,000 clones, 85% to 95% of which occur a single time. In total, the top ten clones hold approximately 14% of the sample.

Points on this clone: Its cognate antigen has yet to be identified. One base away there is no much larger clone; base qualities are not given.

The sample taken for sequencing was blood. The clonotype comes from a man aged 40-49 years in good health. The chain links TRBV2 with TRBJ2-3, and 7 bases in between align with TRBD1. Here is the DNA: TGTGCCAGCCCCGGTCAGGGGGTGGCAGATACGCAGTATTTT. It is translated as CASPGQGVADTQYF.